Below are 5 T cell receptor beta chains sequenced from a single sample in a study of identical twins. TCRdb itself ran the 5' RACE reads through MiXCR, one entry per CDR3 protein. The sample shows some 630,000 distinct CDR3 sequences, 7% to 7.5% of them seen only once. These records were also assigned to another study, of yellow fever vaccine responses in identical twins.

Source material: PBMCs. The receptors originated from a young woman in good health.

This clonotype was observed at least ten times. This rearrangement joins TRBV4-1 to TRBJ2-2; D is perhaps TRBD1 (5 bases). CDR3 length equals 16 residues. V lost 7 bases and J lost 0, with 15 bases in between. Germline CDR1 and CDR2: MGHRA and YSYEKL. CDR3 DNA: TGCGCCAGCAACCCCAGGGTCGAGGCGAACACCGGGGAGCTGTTTTTT. Its translation is CASNPRVEANTGELFF.

CDR3 amino acids: CASSYSKGLAGGLNTGELFF. The CDR3 DNA reads TGTGCCAGCAGTTACTCGAAAGGACTAGCGGGGGGCCTTAACACCGGGGAGCTGTTTTTT. The chain couples TRBV6-2 or TRBV6-3 to TRBJ2-2, with 14 nucleotides matching TRBD2. Losses at the gene ends were 0 bases for V and 2 bases for J; bases not matched to a gene: 8. Germline V CDR1 and CDR2: MNHEY, SVGEGT. This CDR3 comprises 20 residues.

Only a few counts were recorded for this clonotype. The V call is TRBV2, the J call TRBJ2-3; D not certain. This CDR3 has 15 amino acids. Trimming took off 4 bases at V and 4 bases at J, with 15 bases between the two ends. CDR1 SNHLY and CDR2 FYNNEI come from the germline V gene. The CDR3: CASSGWLEGSDTQYF. The CDR3 DNA follows: TGTGCCAGCAGTGGATGGCTGGAAGGTTCAGATACGCAGTATTTT. Drawing the rest from reference TRBV2 and TRBJ2-3, the complete variable domain is EPEVTQTPSHQVTQMGQEVILRCVPISNHLYFYWYRQILGQKVEFLVSFYNNEISEKSEIFDDQFSVERPDGSNFTLKIRSTKLEDSAMYFCASSGWLEGSDTQYFGPGTRLTVL.

A few counts support this clonotype. This chain connects TRBV5-5 to TRBJ2-1; D perhaps matches TRBD1 (5 bases). CDR1 is SGHKS, CDR2 YYEKEE, per germline (reference sequence). V was pared by 0 bases and J by 2 bases, with 18 bases between. The CDR3 totals 18 residues. CDR3 in amino acids: CASSLEVLQGSTYNEQFF. CDR3 coding DNA: TGTGCCAGCAGCTTGGAGGTCCTCCAGGGAAGCACCTACAATGAGCAGTTCTTC.

This clonotype occurred a few times. The V call is TRBV10-3, the J call TRBJ2-6; 7 bases align to TRBD1. J gave up 0 bases and V 10 bases, and 12 bases lay outside the gene matches. From germline, CDR1 is ENHRY and CDR2 SYGVKD. The CDR3 is 17 amino acids. CDR3 in amino acids: CATTGSPSNSGANVLTF. The CDR3 DNA sequence: TGTGCCACGACAGGGAGCCCATCCAACTCTGGGGCCAACGTCCTGACTTTC.